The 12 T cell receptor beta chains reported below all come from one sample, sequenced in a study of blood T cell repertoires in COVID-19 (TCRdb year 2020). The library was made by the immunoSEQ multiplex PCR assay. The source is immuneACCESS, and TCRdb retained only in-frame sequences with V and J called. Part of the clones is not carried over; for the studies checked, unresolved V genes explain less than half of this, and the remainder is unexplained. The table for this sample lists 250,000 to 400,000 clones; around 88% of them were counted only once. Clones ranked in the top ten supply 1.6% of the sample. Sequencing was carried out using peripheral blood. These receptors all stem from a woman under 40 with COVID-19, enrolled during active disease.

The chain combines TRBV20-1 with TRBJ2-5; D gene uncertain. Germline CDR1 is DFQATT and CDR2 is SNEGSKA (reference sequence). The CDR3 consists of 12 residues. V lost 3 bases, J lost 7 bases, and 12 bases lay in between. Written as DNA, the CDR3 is TGCAGTGCTAGTGTACAGAAGCCGACCCAGTACTTC. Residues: CSASVQKPTQYF.

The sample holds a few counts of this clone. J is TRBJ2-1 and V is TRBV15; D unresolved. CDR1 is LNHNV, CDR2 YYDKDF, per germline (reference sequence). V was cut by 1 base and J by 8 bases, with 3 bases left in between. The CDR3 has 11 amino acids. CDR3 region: CATSRVDEQFF. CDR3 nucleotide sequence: TGTGCCACCAGCAGAGTCGATGAGCAGTTCTTC.

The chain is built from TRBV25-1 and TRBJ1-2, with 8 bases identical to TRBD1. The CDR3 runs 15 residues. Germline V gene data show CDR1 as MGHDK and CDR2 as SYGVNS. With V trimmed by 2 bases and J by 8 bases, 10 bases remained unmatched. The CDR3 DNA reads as TGTGCCAGCAGTGAAATGGACAGGGACGATAGCGGCTACACCTTC. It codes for CASSEMDRDDSGYTF.

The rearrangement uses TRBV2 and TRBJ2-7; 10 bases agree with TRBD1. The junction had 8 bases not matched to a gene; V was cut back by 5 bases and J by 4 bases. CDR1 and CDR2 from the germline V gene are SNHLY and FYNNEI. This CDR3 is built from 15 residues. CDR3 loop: CASSRLDRGLYEQYF. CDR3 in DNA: TGTGCCAGCAGTCGCTTAGACAGGGGGCTTTACGAGCAGTACTTC.

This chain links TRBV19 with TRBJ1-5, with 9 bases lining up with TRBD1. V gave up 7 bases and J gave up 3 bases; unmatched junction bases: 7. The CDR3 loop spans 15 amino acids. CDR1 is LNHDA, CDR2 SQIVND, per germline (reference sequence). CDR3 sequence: CASTLGTGINQPQHF. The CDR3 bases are TGTGCCAGTACCCTCGGGACAGGGATCAATCAGCCCCAGCATTTT.

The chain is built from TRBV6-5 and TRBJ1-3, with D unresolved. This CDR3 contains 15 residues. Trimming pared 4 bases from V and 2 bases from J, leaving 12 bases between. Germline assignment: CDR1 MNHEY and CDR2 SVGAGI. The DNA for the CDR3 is TGTGCCAGCAGTTCCTCCGGGGTTACTGGAAACACCATATATTTT. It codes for CASSSSGVTGNTIYF.

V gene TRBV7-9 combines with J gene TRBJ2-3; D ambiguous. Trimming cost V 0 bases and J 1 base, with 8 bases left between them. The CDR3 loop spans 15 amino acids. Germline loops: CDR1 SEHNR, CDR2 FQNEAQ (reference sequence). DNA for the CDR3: TGTGCCAGCAGCTTAGCGGAGAGCGGCACAGATACGCAGTATTTT. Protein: CASSLAESGTDTQYF.

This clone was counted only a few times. Here the CDR3 reads CASSVGGGMGYGYTF. The CDR3 DNA reads TGTGCCAGCAGCGTAGGAGGGGGTATGGGCTATGGCTACACCTTC. The genes are TRBV9 and TRBJ1-2, with D maybe TRBD1 (6 bases). Germline lookup yields CDR1 SGDLS and CDR2 YYNGEE. V was pared by 0 bases and J by 4 bases, with 13 bases between. The CDR3 extends over 15 amino acids.

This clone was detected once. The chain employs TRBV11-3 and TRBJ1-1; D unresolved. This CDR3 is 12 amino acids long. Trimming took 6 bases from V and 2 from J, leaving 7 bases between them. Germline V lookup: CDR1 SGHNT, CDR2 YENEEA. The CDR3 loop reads CASSFSNTEAFF. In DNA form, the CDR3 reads TGTGCCAGCAGTTTCTCTAACACTGAAGCTTTCTTT.

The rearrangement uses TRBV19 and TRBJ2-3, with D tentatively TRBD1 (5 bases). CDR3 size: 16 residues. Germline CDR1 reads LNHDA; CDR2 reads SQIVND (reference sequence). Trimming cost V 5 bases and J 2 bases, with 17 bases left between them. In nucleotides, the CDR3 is TGTGCCAGTAGTCCGACAGAGACAGAACTCACAGATACGCAGTATTTT. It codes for CASSPTETELTDTQYF.

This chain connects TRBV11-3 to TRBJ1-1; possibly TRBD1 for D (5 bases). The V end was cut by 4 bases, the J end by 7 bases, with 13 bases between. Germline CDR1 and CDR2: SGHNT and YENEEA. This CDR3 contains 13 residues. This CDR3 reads CASSSHPGGEAFF. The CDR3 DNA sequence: TGTGCCAGCAGCTCCCATCCGGGGGGTGAAGCTTTCTTT.

The CDR3 sequence is CSAGEGAGVYEQYF. The CDR3, as DNA: TGCAGTGCTGGTGAGGGTGCCGGGGTCTACGAGCAGTACTTC. J is TRBJ2-7 and V is TRBV20-1, with a weak D call TRBD2 (5 bases). Deletions cut 5 bases from V and 3 bases from J, with 17 bases between. Germline CDR1 and CDR2: DFQATT and SNEGSKA (reference sequence). The CDR3 consists of 14 residues.